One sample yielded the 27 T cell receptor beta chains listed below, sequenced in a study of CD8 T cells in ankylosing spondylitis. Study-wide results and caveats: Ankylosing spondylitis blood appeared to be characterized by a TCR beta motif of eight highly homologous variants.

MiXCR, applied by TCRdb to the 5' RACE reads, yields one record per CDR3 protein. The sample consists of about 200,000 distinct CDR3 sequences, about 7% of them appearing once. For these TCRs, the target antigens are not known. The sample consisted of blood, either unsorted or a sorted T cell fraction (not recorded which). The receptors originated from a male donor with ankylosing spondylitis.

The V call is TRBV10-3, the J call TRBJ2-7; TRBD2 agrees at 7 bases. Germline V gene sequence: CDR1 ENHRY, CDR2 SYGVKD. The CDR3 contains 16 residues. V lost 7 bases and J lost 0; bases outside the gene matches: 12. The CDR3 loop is CAITGGTPGSSYEQYF. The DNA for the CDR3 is TGTGCCATCACCGGGGGGACTCCTGGGAGCTCCTACGAGCAGTACTTC.

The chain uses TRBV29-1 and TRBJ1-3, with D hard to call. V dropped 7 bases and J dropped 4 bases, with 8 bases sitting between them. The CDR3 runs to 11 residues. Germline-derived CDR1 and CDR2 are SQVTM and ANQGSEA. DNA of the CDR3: TGCAGCGCTGTTAACGGAAACACCATATATTTT. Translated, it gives CSAVNGNTIYF.

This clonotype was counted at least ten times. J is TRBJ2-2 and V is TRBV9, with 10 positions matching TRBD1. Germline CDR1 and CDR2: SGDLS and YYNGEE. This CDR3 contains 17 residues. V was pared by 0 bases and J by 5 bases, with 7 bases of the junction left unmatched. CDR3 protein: CASSVEGQGSNTGELFF. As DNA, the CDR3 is TGTGCCAGCAGCGTAGAGGGACAGGGGTCCAATACCGGGGAGCTGTTTTTT.

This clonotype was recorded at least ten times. Here the CDR3 DNA reads TGCAGCGCCTTTTCCGATGAAGCTTTCTTT. This translates into CSAFSDEAFF. The V call is TRBV29-1, the J call TRBJ1-1; D is unclear. Germline V gives CDR1 SQVTM, CDR2 ANQGSEA. V was shortened by 7 bases and J by 7 bases, with 10 bases between the two germline ends. CDR3 length: 10 amino acids.

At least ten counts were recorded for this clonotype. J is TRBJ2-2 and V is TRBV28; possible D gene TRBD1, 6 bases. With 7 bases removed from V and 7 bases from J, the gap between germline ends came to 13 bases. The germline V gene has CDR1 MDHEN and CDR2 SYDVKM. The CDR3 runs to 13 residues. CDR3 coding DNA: TGTGCCAGCACCAAGCCAGGGGTCGGGGAGCTGTTTTTT. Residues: CASTKPGVGELFF.

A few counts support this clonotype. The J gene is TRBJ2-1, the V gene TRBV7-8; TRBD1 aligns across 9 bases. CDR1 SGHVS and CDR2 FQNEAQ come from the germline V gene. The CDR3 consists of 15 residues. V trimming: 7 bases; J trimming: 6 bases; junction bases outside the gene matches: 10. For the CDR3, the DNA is TGTGCCAGCATCCCCGGGACAGGGTCTTTCAATGAGCAGTTCTTC. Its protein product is CASIPGTGSFNEQFF.

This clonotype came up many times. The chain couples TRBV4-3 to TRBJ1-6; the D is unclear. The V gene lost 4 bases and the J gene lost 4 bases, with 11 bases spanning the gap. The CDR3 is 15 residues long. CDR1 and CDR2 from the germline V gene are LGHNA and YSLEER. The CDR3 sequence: CASSLIWDYNSPLHF. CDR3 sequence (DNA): TGCGCCAGCAGCCTAATTTGGGATTATAATTCACCCCTCCACTTT.

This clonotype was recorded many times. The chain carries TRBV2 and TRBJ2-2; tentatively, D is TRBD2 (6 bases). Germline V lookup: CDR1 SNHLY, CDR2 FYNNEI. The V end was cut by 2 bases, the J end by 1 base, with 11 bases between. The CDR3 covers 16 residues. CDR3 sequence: CASSELARGNTGELFF. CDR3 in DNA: TGTGCCAGCAGTGAACTGGCGCGGGGGAACACCGGGGAGCTGTTTTTT.

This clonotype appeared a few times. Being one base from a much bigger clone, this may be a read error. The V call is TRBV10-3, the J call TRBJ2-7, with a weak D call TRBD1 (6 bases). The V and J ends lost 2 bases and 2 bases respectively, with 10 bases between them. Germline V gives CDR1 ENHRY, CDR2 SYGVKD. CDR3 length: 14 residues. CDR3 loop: CAISEGQRTYEQYF. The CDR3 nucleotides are TGTGCCATCAGTGAGGGACAGCGGACCTACGAGCAGTACTTC.

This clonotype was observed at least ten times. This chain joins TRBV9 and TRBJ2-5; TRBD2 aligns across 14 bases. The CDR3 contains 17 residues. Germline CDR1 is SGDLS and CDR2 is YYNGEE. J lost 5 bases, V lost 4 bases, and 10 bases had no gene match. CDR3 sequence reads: CASSPRLAGGRGETQYF. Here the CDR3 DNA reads TGTGCCAGCAGCCCTCGACTAGCGGGGGGGCGTGGGGAGACCCAGTACTTC.

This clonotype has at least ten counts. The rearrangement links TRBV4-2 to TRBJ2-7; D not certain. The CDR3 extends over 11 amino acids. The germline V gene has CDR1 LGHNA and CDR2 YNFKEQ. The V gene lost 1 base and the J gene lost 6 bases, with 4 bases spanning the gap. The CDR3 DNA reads TGTGCCAGCAGCCAAGGTCGCGAGCAGTACTTC. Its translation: CASSQGREQYF.

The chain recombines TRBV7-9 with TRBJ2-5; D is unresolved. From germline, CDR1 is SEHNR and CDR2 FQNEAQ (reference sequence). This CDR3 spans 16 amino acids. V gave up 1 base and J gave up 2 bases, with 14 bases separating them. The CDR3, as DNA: TGTGCCAGCAGCTTAGTGGGTCCCTGGGATCAAGAGACCCAGTACTTC. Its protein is CASSLVGPWDQETQYF.

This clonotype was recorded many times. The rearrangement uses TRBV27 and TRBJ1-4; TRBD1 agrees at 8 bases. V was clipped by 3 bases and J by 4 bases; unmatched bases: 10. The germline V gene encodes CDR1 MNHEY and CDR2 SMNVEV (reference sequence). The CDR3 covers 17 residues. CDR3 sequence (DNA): TGTGCCAGCAGTTTGGTCGCGGACAGGGACGGTAATGAAAAACTGTTTTTT. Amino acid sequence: CASSLVADRDGNEKLFF.

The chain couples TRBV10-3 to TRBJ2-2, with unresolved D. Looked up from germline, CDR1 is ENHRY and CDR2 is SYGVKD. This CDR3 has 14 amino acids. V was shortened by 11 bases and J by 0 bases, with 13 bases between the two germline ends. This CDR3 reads CASSENPNTGELFF. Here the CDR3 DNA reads TGTGCCTCCAGCGAAAACCCGAACACCGGGGAGCTGTTTTTT.

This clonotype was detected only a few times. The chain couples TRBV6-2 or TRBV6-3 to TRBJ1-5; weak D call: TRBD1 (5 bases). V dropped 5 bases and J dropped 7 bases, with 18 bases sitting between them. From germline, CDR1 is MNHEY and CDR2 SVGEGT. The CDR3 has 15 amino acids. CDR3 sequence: CASSRTGAKGQPQHF. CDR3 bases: TGTGCCAGCAGTAGGACCGGGGCCAAGGGACAGCCCCAGCATTTT.

The CDR3 loop reads CASSYWGGSNQPQHF. The CDR3 DNA reads TGTGCCAGCAGTTACTGGGGGGGTAGCAATCAGCCCCAGCATTTT. V usage is TRBV6-2 or TRBV6-3 and J usage is TRBJ1-5; a weak D match, TRBD1 (5 bases). The ends were cut back, 1 base at V and 0 bases at J, with 7 bases in the middle. Germline lookup yields CDR1 MNHEY and CDR2 SVGEGT. The CDR3 is made up of 15 amino acids.

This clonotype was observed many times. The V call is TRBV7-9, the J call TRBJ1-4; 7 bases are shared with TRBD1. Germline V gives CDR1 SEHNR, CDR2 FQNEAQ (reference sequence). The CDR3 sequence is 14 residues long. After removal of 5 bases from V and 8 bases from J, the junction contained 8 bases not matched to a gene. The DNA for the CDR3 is TGTGCCAGCAGCCGGGACAGCCTTAGGGAAAAACTGTTTTTT. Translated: CASSRDSLREKLFF.

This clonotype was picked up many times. The CDR3 DNA sequence: TGCGCCAGCAGCCAATTGACAGGGGTAGGAGAGACCCAGTACTTC. It codes for CASSQLTGVGETQYF. The chain carries TRBV4-3 and TRBJ2-5; the match to TRBD1 covers 8 bases. The CDR3 is made up of 15 amino acids. After removal of 2 bases from V and 4 bases from J, the junction contained 6 bases not matched to a gene. The germline CDR1 and CDR2 sequences are LGHNA and YSLEER.

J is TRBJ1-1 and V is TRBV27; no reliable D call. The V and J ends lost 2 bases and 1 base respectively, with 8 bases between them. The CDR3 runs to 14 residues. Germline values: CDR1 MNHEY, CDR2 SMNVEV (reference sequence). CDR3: CASSLNLGNTEAFF. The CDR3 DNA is TGTGCCAGCAGTTTAAACTTGGGGAACACTGAAGCTTTCTTT.

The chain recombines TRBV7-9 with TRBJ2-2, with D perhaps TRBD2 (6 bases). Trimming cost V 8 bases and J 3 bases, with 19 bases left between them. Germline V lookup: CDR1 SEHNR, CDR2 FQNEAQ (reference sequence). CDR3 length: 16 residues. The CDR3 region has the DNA TGTGCCAGCGCCACCCCTGGGCGGGATTACACCGGGGAGCTGTTTTTT. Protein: CASATPGRDYTGELFF.

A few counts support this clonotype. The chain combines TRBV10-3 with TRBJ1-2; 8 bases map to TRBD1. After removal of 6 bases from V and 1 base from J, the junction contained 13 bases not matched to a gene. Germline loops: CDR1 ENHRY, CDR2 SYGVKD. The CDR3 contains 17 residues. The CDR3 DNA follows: TGTGCCATCAGAACGACAGGGGTTCAACACTTTAACTATGGCTACACCTTC. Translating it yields CAIRTTGVQHFNYGYTF.

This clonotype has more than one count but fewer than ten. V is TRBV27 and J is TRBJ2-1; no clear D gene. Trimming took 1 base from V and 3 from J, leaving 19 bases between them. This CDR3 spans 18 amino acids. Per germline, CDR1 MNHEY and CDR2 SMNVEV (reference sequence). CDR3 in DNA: TGTGCCAGCAGTTTATTCGCTGAGAGTCTAGTCAGCTACAATGAGCAGTTCTTC. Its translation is CASSLFAESLVSYNEQFF.

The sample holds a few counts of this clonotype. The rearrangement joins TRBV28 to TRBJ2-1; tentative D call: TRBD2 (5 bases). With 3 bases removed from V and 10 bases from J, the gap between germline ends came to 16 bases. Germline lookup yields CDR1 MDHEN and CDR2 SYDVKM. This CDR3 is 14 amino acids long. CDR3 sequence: CASSFLTAGEEQFF. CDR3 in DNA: TGTGCCAGCAGTTTCTTGACCGCGGGCGAAGAGCAGTTCTTC.

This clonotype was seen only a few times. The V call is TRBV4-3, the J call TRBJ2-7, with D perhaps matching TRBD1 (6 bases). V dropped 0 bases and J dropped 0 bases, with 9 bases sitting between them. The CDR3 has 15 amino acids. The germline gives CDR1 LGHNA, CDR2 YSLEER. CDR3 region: CASSQDRGYSYEQYF. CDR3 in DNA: TGCGCCAGCAGCCAAGACAGGGGATACTCCTACGAGCAGTACTTC.

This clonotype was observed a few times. The CDR3 region has the DNA TGTGCCAGCAGTGAAGGGACAGGGATCTACGAGCAGTACTTC. This encodes CASSEGTGIYEQYF. J is TRBJ2-7 and V is TRBV2; 8 positions agree with TRBD1. CDR1 and CDR2 (germline): SNHLY, FYNNEI. V shed 1 base and J 3 bases; nucleotides not matched to a gene: 2. This CDR3 has 14 amino acids.

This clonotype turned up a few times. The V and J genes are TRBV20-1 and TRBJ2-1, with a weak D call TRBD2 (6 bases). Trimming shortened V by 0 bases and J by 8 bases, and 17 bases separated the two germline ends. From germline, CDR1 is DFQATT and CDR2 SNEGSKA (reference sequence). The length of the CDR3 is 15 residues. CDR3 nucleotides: TGCAGTGCTAGAGATCTCCGGGGCGGGACGGATGAGCAGTTCTTC. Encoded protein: CSARDLRGGTDEQFF.

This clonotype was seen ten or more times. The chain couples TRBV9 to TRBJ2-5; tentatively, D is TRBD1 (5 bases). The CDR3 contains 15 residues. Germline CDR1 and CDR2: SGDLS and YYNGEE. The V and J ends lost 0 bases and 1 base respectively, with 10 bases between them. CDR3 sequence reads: CASSVGAGPQETQYF. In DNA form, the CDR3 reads TGTGCCAGCAGCGTAGGGGCAGGGCCCCAAGAGACCCAGTACTTC.